This record covers a single T cell receptor (beta chain). Its recognized antigen is unknown. No much larger clone is present one base from it, and per-base qualities are unavailable. CDR1 is given as LNHDA and CDR2 as SQIVND, both from the germline V gene (reference sequence). Ends trimmed: V by 1 base, J by 6 bases; bases unmatched to a gene: 6. The CDR3 numbers 14 residues from cysteine through phenylalanine. Of the read, only the CDR3 DNA is kept; its 42 bases are in frame from base 1. TCRbeta CDR3 regions were amplified from genomic DNA by means of the immunoSEQ Assay, a bias-controlled multiplex PCR. Under the source paper's analysis protocol: The number of nucleated cells in each sample was estimated by amplification of reference gene primers within the assay. To quantify the absolute abundance of each unique TCRbeta CDR3 rearrangement, sequence reads were collapsed and filtered. For each sample, productive Simpson clonality was calculated as the square root of Simpson's diversity index across productive rearrangements. TCRdb holds this immuneACCESS table with in-frame rearrangements only. Some clones are missing; in checked studies, unresolved V genes explain under half, and the rest has no known cause. V and J calls and clone size follow that table, whereas D and trimming were derived from the DNA. This sample comprises 100,000 to 150,000 clones, around 85% of them detected only once. The top ten clonotypes cover approximately 3% of the sample.

The data were obtained in a study of blood T cell repertoires in COVID-19 (TCRdb year 2020). Regarding the research as a whole: The collaborator samples originated in the United States, Italy and Spain and spanned the acute and convalescent phases of COVID-19. The prospective study material was composed of cDNA or gDNA derived from T cells, B-cell-depleted T cells, or PBMCs. The dataset comprised deeply sampled blood TCRbeta repertoires from subjects exposed to, actively infected with, or recovered from COVID-19. The repertoires were released in a freely available public database meant as a resource for research on the immune response to SARS-CoV-2. Samples came from the ongoing ImmuneRACE study (first 160 participants) plus 1,254 subjects from 6 global collaborators. The sample metadata nearly always contained a de-identified subject ID, COVID-19 status, age in years and sex. HLA class I and class II types, where available, came from metadata supplied by the sample provider rather than from assay-based typing. General study outcomes and caveats: How much clinical and demographic metadata was included differed by source and by participant, and the metadata was provided uncurated.

One collaborating source in Seattle enrolled patients during active infection and followed them longitudinally through the course of disease. The collaborating institutions used their own protocols to collect whole blood in K2EDTA tubes. For TCRbeta analysis, collaborators shipped samples as frozen whole blood, isolated PBMCs, or DNA extracted from either of those sample types. The clonotype was recovered from a woman over 75 with COVID-19, enrolled during active disease. Sequences were obtained from peripheral blood. Recombination joined TRBV19 with TRBJ2-7, with TRBD2 identical over 7 junction bases. The CDR3 corresponds to CASSIGAGASEQYF. At the DNA level, the sequence is TGTGCCAGTAGTATAGGCGCGGGAGCAAGCGAGCAGTACTTC.